This TCR beta chain originates from a study of CD8 T cells in Susac syndrome (dated by TCRdb to about 2019). The study in broad terms: Whether CD8+ T cell activation and differentiation in Susac syndrome was antigen driven was tested using repertoire sequencing.

Peripheral blood CD8+ and CD4+ T cells from healthy donors, Susac syndrome patients and multiple sclerosis patients were profiled by high-throughput TCR beta sequencing. Multiple sclerosis controls were treatment-naive patients with stable or active relapsing-remitting disease fulfilling revised McDonald criteria. Bulk CD8+ and CD4+ T cells were purified by magnetic negative isolation, whereas CD8+ TEMRA cells were enriched by FACS. Blood was collected in EDTA tubes and processed within 24 hours, with PBMCs isolated through density gradient centrifugation. PBMCs intended for TCR sequencing were cryopreserved in liquid nitrogen and thawed later in a water bath at 37 degrees C. Purity of sorted or isolated CD4+, CD8+ and CD8+ TEMRA cells was at least 90%. RNA was extracted using the RNeasy kit, and roughly 0.5 to 1 ug of the RNA was reverse transcribed with random hexamers. The immunoSEQ multiplex PCR assay, covering 54 Vbeta and 13 Jbeta segments, was used to amplify TCR beta CDR3 regions. PCR amplification bias was corrected by using a synthetic template baseline for primer optimization and computational correction. The paper's processing steps were these. Reads were assigned to V, D and J genes according to IMGT and analyzed in immunoSEQ Analyzer, with only productive sequences retained. To calculate clonality, Shannon entropy was normalized by log2 of the number of productive unique sequences and then subtracted from one. For each patient and control, public and private clones were evaluated within the 100 most prevalent clones. Clones were defined as Susac-specific when absent from the healthy and MS cohorts, from about 1,100 published viral clones and from other ImmuneACCESS disease sequences. TCRdb trimmed public reads at Q25 via fastp, called clones via MiXCR and kept in-frame beta chains. One record per CDR3 amino acid sequence lists the most common genes and DNA. TCRdb assigned the V and J calls; the authors' analysis was not used. Counted in this sample were roughly 130,000 distinct CDR3 sequences; about 94% of them appeared once. 0.1% to 0.15% of the sample is held by the ten biggest clonotypes.

Results the study describes overall, beyond this receptor: The number of individuals in the TCR sequencing and HLA analysis was acknowledged as relatively small.

Regarding this clonotype: The antigen it recognizes is unknown. No much larger clonotype is one base removed from it; base qualities were not supplied.

The sequence was collected from a human donor with multiple sclerosis. The source material was CD4+ T cells from PBMCs.

The nucleotide sequence reads TGTGCCAGCAGTTCCCCGCCGCGGACTGAAGCTTTCTTT. Translated, this is CASSSPPRTEAFF. The receptor chain draws on TRBV27 and TRBJ1-1, with the D gene not confidently named. The germline ends are 11 bases apart after V is trimmed by 4 bases and J by 5 bases. The CDR3 runs 13 amino acids, cysteine and phenylalanine included. Kept here is only the CDR3 DNA, which spans 39 bases and is read in frame from base 1. CDR1 and CDR2 are drawn from the germline V gene (reference sequence): MNHEY, SMNVEV.